The TCR beta chain described here comes from a study of blood T cell repertoires in COVID-19 (dated by TCRdb to 2019 to 2021). Study-wide context: Collaborator samples came from the United States, Italy and Spain and covered acute and convalescent phases of COVID-19. The prospective study material was composed of cDNA or gDNA derived from T cells, B-cell-depleted T cells, or PBMCs. Where HLA class I and class II types were available, the types were taken from metadata supplied by the sample provider, not from assay-based typing. A freely available public database, intended as a resource for researchers studying the immune response to SARS-CoV-2, is where the repertoires were released. The samples were drawn from two sources: the first 160 participants of the ongoing ImmuneRACE study, and fewer than 1,500 subjects contributed by 6 global collaborators. Nearly every sample came with metadata listing a de-identified subject ID, COVID-19 status, age in years and sex. Subjects who had been exposed to COVID-19, were actively infected with it, or had recovered from it provided the deeply sampled blood TCRbeta repertoires that made up the dataset. Broad study findings and their caveats: How much clinical and demographic metadata was included differed by source and by participant, and the metadata was provided uncurated.

On this clone itself: Its cognate antigen has yet to be identified. No much larger clone exists at a distance of one base, and base qualities are not known.

Per the germline V gene, MDHEN is the CDR1 and SYDVKM is the CDR2. The CDR3 has 17 amino acids, counting the end cysteine and phenylalanine. Only the CDR3 region is kept as DNA, spanning 51 bases read in frame from base 1. Trimming accounts for 4 bases at V and 6 bases at J, while the number of junction bases matched to no gene is 14. TCRbeta CDR3 regions were amplified from genomic DNA by means of the immunoSEQ Assay, a bias-controlled multiplex PCR. On the authors' methods: The number of nucleated cells in each sample was estimated from the amplification of reference gene primers within the assay. Sequence reads were collapsed and filtered to measure the absolute abundance of every unique TCRbeta CDR3 rearrangement. For each sample, productive Simpson clonality was calculated as the square root of Simpson's diversity index across productive rearrangements. As stored in TCRdb, this immuneACCESS dataset retains in-frame rearrangements with V and J assigned. A fraction of the clones does not appear; measured against another copy, unresolved V genes explain less than half of the discrepancy, and the remainder lacks a known reason. Clone size and the V and J calls come from that table; the DNA yielded D and trimming. This sample has approximately 300,000 clones in its table, and 75% to 90% of those were observed once. The top ten hold about 4.3% of the sample.

Participants in the prospective study were aged about 18 to 100 years, lived in more than 20 United States geographic areas, and enrolled through a virtual design. Cohort assignment in the prospective study relied on participant-reported clinical history from a screening survey and a study questionnaire. Recovered participants in ImmuneRACE Cohort 3 were defined by two consecutive negative NP/OP PCR tests, clearance by a healthcare professional, or resolution of symptoms. Mobile phlebotomists in the prospective study collected whole blood, serum and a nasopharyngeal or oropharyngeal swab from every participant. Additional blood draws and questionnaires over an approximately two-month period could optionally be provided by prospective study participants. Blood samples from the prospective study were shipped frozen or at room temperature prior to DNA extraction.

This TCR derives from a woman aged 25 to 39 who had recovered from COVID-19. Specimen: PBMCs or T cells enriched from blood (not recorded which). Recombination joined TRBV28 with TRBJ2-3; TRBD2 matches 9 bases in the middle. The bases are TGTGCCAGCAGTTCCCCCCAGGGTAGCGGGAGCGAGGATACGCAGTATTTT. This translates into CASSSPQGSGSEDTQYF.